This T cell receptor beta chain emerged from a study of shared T cell receptors in the human thymus. TCRdb keeps only in-frame clones here, not all; method: immunoSEQ multiplex PCR. The sample has approximately 580,000 clones; approximately 78% are singletons. The CDR3 consists of 17 residues. Germline V gene data show CDR1 as MGHRA and CDR2 as YSYEKL. Trimming cost V 0 bases and J 5 bases; bases outside gene matches: 6. Another study also made use of these data, one on human thymus T cells. Turning to that study: Within thymic and blood repertoires, V and J gene usage appeared to be biased. As related research reported, thymic repertoires overlapped highly among unrelated individuals.

The TCR comes from a boy less than two years old with a congenital heart defect. What was sequenced was thymocytes. This chain connects TRBV4-1 to TRBJ2-5, with 13 bases matching TRBD2. The chain's CDR3 is CASSQDTSGRAGETQYF. For the CDR3, the DNA is TGCGCCAGCAGCCAAGACACTAGCGGGAGGGCCGGGGAGACCCAGTACTTC.